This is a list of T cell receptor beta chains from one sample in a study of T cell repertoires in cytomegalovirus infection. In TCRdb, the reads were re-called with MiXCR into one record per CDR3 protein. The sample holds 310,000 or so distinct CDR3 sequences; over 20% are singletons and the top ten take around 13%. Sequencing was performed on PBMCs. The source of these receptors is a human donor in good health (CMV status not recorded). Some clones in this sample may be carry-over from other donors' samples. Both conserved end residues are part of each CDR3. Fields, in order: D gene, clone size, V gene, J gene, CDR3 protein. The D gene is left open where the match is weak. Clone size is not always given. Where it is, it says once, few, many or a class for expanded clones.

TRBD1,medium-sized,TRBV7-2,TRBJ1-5,CASSFDRDQPQHF
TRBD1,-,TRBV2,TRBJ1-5,CARGGQGKGQPQHF
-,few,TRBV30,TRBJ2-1,CAWSVKGGEQFF
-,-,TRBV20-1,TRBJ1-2,CSASGQNYGYTF
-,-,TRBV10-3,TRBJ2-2,CAISTGPTGELFF
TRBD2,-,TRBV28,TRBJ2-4,CASSSSGMNIQYF
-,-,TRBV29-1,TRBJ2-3,CSVGGEYTDTQYF
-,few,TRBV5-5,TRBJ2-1,CASSLDMDMWLASSYNEQFF
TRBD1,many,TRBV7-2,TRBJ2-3,CASSPRTGYTDTQYF
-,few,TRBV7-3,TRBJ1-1,CASSLTAGALDTEAFF
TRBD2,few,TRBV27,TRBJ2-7,CASSFIRGAYEQYF
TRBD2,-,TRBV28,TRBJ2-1,CASLAGEDEQFF
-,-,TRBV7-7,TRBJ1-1,CASSLSEGTEAFF
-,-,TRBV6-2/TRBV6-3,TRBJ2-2,CASRDTGELFF
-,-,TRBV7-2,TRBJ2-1,CASSLARGYYNEQFF
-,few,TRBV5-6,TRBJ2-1,CASSPYRVNEQFF
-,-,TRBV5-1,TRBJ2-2,CASSPTQNTGELFF
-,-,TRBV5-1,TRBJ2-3,CASSSQSDSTDTQYF
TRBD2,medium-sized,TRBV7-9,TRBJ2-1,CASSSMGLEGPIF
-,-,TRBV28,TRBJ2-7,CASSSPGQTYEQYF
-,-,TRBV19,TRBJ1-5,CASSETGWGGNQPQHF
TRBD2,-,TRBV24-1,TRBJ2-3,CATSSGSWTDTQYF
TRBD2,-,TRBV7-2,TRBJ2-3,CASSFRTSGRGIDTQYF
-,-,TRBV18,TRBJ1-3,CASSTDRTHGNTIYF
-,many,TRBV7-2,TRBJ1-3,CASSLNRESTIYF
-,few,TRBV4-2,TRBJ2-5,CASSQPQAGETQYF
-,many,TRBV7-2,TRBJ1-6,CASSLNSLGGSPLHF
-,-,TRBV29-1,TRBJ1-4,CSVGAPNEKLFF
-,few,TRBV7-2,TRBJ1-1,CASSPGVVNTEAFF
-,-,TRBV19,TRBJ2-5,CASSKFRFGETQYF
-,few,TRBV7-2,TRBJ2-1,CASSTYRDKNEQFF
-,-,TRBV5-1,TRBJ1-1,CASSGLGGATEAFF